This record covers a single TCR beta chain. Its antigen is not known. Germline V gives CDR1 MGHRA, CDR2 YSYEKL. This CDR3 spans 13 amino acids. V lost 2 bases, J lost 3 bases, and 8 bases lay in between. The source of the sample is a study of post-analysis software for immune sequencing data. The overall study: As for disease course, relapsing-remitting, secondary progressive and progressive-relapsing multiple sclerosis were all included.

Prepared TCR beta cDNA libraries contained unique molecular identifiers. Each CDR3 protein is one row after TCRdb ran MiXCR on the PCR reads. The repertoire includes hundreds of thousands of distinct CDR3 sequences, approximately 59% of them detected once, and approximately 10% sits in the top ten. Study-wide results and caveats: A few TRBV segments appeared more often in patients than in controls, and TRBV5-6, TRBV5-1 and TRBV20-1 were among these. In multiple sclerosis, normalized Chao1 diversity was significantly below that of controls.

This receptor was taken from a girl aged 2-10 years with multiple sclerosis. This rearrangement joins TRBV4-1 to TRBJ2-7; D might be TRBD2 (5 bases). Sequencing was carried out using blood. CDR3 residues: CASSQREGYEQYF. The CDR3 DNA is TGCGCCAGCAGCCAACGGGAAGGCTACGAGCAGTACTTC.